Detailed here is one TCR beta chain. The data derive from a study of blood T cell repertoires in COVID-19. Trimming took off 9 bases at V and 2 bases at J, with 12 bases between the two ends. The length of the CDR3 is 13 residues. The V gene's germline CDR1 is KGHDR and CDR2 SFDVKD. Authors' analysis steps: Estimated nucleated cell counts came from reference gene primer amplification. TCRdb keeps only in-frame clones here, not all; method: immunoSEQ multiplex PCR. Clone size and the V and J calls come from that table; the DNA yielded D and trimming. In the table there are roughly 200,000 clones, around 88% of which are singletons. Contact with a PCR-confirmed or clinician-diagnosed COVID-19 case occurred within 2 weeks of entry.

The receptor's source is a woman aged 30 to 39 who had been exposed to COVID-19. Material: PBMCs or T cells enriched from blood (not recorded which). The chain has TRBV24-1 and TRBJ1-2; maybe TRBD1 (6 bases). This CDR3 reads CATRPGANYGYTF. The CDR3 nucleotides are TGTGCCACCCGACCAGGGGCGAACTATGGCTACACCTTC.